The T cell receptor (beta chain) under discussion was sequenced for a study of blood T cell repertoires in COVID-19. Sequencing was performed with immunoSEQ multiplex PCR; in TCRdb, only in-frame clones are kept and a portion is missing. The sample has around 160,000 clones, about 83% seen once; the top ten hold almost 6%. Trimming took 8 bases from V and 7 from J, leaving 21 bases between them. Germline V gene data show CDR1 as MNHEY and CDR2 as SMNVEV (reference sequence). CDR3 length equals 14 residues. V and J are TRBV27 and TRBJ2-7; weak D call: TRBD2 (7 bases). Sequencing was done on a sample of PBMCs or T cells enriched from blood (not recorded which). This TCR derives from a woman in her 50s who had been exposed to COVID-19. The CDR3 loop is CASAKGGPGREQYF. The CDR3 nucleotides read TGTGCCAGCGCTAAGGGGGGGCCGGGGCGGGAGCAGTACTTC.